This TCR beta chain was observed in a study of cytomegalovirus exposure and HLA in healthy donors. Use of 60 Vbeta and 13 Jbeta primers characterized the PCR. Data came from immunoSEQ multiplex PCR; TCRdb stores just in-frame clones and leaves some out. The data contain roughly 100,000 clones, less than 9.5% of them singletons. The sample holds a few counts of this clone. The CDR3 contains 16 residues. Germline V lookup: CDR1 SNHLY, CDR2 FYNNEI. The trim removed 7 bases at V and 6 bases at J, leaving 14 bases unmatched. This chain links TRBV2 with TRBJ2-2; 7 bases are shared with TRBD2. Material for sequencing was PBMCs. The receptor comes from a man in his fifties in good health and CMV-seropositive. CDR3 bases: TGTGCCAGCACCTCCCAAGAGGGAGGGTGGGCCGGGGAGCTGTTTTTT. Translation: CASTSQEGGWAGELFF.